Below, one TCR beta chain is given with its context. The record originates from a study of patients and donors after allogeneic stem cell transplantation. V lost 5 bases and J 0 bases, leaving 10 bases between the germline ends. The CDR3 runs 14 residues. Germline CDR1 is MGHRA and CDR2 is YSYEKL. A single record per CDR3 protein comes from TCRdb applying MiXCR to the RT-PCR reads. Of 200,000 to 250,000 distinct CDR3 sequences in the sample, 11% to 15% are singletons; the top ten hold 9.5% to 13%. The gene calls are TRBV4-1 and TRBJ2-5, with a tentative D call TRBD2 (6 bases). What was sequenced was blood, either unsorted or a sorted T cell fraction (not recorded which). This sequence originates from a human donor who was either an allogeneic HSCT recipient or a stem cell or donor lymphocyte infusion donor (not recorded which). It is not recorded whose cells these are; they may come from a transplant donor. The CDR3 DNA reads TGCGCCAGCAGCGGCCGGGGGAACCAAGAGACCCAGTACTTC. Translated, it gives CASSGRGNQETQYF.